This T cell receptor (beta chain) was identified in a study of blood T cell repertoires in COVID-19. About the research overall: In each case, the material was cDNA or gDNA derived from T cells, B-cell-depleted T cells, or PBMCs.

The data were produced by immunoSEQ multiplex PCR, yet TCRdb's version contains in-frame clones alone and is incomplete. The table includes 150,000 or so clones, approximately 90% detected once. V was clipped by 4 bases and J by 5 bases; unmatched bases: 4. Germline-derived CDR1 and CDR2 are MNHEY and SVGAGI. The CDR3 runs 15 residues. V gene TRBV6-5 combines with J gene TRBJ2-3, with TRBD2 identical over 12 bases. The source is a man between 18 and 35 years old with COVID-19, enrolled during active disease. Sequenced: peripheral blood. In DNA, the CDR3 is TGTGCCAGCAGTTGGACTAGCGGGACAGGAGATACGCAGTATTTT. This translates into CASSWTSGTGDTQYF.